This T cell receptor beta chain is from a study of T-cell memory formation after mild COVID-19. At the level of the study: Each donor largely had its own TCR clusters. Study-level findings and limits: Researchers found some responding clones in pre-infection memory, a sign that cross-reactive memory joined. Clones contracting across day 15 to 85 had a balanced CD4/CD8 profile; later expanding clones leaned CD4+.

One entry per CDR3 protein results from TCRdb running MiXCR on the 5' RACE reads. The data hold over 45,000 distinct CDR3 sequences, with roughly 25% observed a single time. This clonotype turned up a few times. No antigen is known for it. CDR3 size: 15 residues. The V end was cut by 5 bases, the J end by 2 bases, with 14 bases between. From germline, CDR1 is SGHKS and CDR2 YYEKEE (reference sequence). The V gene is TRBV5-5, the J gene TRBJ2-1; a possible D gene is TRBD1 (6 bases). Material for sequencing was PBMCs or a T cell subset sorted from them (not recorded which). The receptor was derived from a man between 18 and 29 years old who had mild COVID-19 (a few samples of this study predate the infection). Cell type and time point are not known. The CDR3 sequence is CASSHDRRTYNEQFF. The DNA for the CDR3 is TGTGCCAGCAGTCACGACAGGCGAACCTACAATGAGCAGTTCTTC.